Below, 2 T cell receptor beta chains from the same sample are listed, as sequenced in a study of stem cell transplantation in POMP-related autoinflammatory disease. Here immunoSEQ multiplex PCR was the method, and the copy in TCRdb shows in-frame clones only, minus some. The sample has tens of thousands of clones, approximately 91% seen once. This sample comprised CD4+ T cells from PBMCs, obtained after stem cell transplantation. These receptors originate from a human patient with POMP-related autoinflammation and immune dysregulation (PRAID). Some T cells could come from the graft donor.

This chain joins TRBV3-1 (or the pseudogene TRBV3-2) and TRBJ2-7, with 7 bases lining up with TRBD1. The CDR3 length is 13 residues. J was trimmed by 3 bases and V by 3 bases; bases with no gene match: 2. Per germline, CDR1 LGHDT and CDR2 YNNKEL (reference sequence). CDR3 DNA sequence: TGTGCCAGCAGCCAGGGGACAGTCTACGAGCAGTACTTC. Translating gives CASSQGTVYEQYF.

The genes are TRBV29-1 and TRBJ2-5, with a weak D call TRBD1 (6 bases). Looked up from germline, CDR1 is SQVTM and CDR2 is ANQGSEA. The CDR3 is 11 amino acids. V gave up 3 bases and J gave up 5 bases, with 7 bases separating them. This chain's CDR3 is CSVEGAETQYF. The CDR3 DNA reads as TGCAGCGTTGAGGGGGCTGAGACCCAGTACTTC.